The clone carrying this T cell receptor (beta chain) appeared many times. Trimming took off 6 bases at V and 4 bases at J, with 10 bases between the two ends. Germline assignment: CDR1 MNHEY and CDR2 SMNVEV (reference sequence). This CDR3 contains 13 residues. To make TCR beta libraries, researchers used iRepertoire HTBI primers and Arm-PCR of CDR3 regions. From the multiplex PCR reads, TCRdb called clonotypes with MiXCR, one entry per CDR3 protein. The table shows around 460,000 distinct CDR3 sequences, with around a fifth occurring only once. This entry is derived from a study of regulatory T cells in long-lasting Graves disease. Sample time point: persistent/refractory GD, antithyroid drugs over 5 years with positive TRAb. The TCR library was made from RNA that had been extracted from PBMCs in TRIzol.

Material: peripheral blood mononuclear cells (PBMCs), obtained when the disease was refractory, from a patient treated with antithyroid drugs. J is TRBJ1-5 and V is TRBV27; no definite D call. The source of this sequence is a female donor with Graves disease. The CDR3, as DNA: TGTGCCAGCAGCCTGGACTTAAATCAGCCCCAGCATTTT. This encodes CASSLDLNQPQHF.